Following are 10 T cell receptor beta chains from one sample sequenced in a study of CD8+CD57+ T cells in acquired aplastic anemia. CDR3 and TCR beta VDJ profiling relied on a genomic DNA template. One entry per CDR3 protein results from TCRdb running MiXCR on the reads. The sample lists approximately 160,000 distinct CDR3 sequences, roughly 50% seen once, with 3.2% in the top ten. Sequenced patients had shown CD8+CD57+ cell expansion by flow cytometry. Source material: sorted CD4+, CD8+, or CD8+CD57+ T cells (not recorded which) from PBMCs. These TCRs come from a human donor with aplastic anemia.

This clonotype came up many times. V usage is TRBV6-6 and J usage is TRBJ2-6; D may be TRBD1 or TRBD2 (6 bases each). V lost 2 bases and J lost 4, with 12 bases in between. This CDR3 comprises 16 residues. Germline V gene lookup returns CDR1 MNHNY and CDR2 SVGAGI (reference sequence). CDR3 nucleotide sequence: TGTGCCAGCAGTTACGGAGGGGGGTCCGGGGCCAACGTCCTGACTTTC. This translates into CASSYGGGSGANVLTF.

This clonotype was detected once. Since a much larger clone is just one base distant, this may be a read error. Likely a read error: the CDR3 ends without its conserved phenylalanine or tryptophan. The chain is built from TRBV12-3 or TRBV12-4 and TRBJ1-1, with unresolved D. The CDR3 consists of 15 residues. Trimming stripped 0 bases from V and 0 bases from J, with 8 bases between. The CDR3 here is CASSLARTVNTEAFS. The CDR3 DNA reads TGTGCCAGCAGTTTAGCGAGAACAGTGAACACTGAAGCTTTCTCT.

This clonotype appeared a few times. The V call is TRBV10-3, the J call TRBJ2-5; TRBD2 matches at 8 bases. This CDR3 is built from 15 residues. Germline CDR1 and CDR2: ENHRY and SYGVKD. Unmatched junction bases numbered 4, after V lost 3 bases and J lost 1 base. CDR3 DNA: TGTGCCATCAGTGACGAGCGGGGGCCCCAAGAGACCCAGTACTTC. This encodes CAISDERGPQETQYF.

The V call is TRBV10-3, the J call TRBJ2-3; a possible D gene is TRBD2 (6 bases). The V end lost 6 bases, the J end lost 6 bases, and 16 bases lay between the germline ends. Germline CDR1 reads ENHRY; CDR2 reads SYGVKD. The CDR3 runs to 14 residues. This CDR3 reads CAIRGDSRWDTQYF. The CDR3 DNA is TGTGCCATCAGGGGGGACTCGCGATGGGATACGCAGTATTTT.

This clonotype has ten or more counts. V gene TRBV14 combines with J gene TRBJ1-1, with D maybe TRBD1 (6 bases). The CDR3 is made up of 13 amino acids. Germline V gives CDR1 SGHDN, CDR2 FVKESK. Trimming took off 2 bases at V and 7 bases at J, with 11 bases between the two ends. CDR3 loop: CASSQSRGLEAFF. CDR3 DNA: TGTGCCAGCAGCCAATCTCGGGGGCTTGAAGCTTTCTTT.

This chain joins TRBV4-3 and TRBJ1-1; possibly TRBD1 for D (5 bases). Trimming shortened V by 2 bases and J by 4 bases, and 11 bases separated the two germline ends. This CDR3 is 14 amino acids long. CDR1 is LGHNA and CDR2 is YSLEER in the germline V gene. The chain's CDR3 is CASSQSRVSTEAFF. The CDR3 nucleotides read TGCGCCAGCAGCCAATCCAGGGTAAGCACTGAAGCTTTCTTT.

This clonotype was seen only once. The rearrangement joins TRBV7-2 to TRBJ1-2; D is unclear. The CDR3 loop spans 14 amino acids. Germline CDR1 is SGHTA and CDR2 is FQGNSA. Trimming took 7 bases from V and 2 from J, leaving 14 bases between them. Here the CDR3 reads CASTVPTRNYGYTF. CDR3 coding DNA: TGTGCCAGCACCGTACCGACCCGCAACTATGGCTACACCTTC.

This clonotype was counted a single time. The genes are TRBV11-3 and TRBJ2-5; 8 nucleotides align to TRBD2. The CDR3 has 16 amino acids. Germline V gene data show CDR1 as SGHNT and CDR2 as YENEEA. Losses at the gene ends were 1 base for V and 5 bases for J; bases not matched to a gene: 9. Here the CDR3 DNA reads TGTGCCAGCAGCTTAGTTCCGGGGGGGCGGGTGGAGACCCAGTACTTC. Translating gives CASSLVPGGRVETQYF.

The chain joins TRBV2 to TRBJ2-3; 9 positions agree with TRBD1. With 8 bases clipped from V and 4 bases from J, the junction kept 7 bases outside the gene matches. Germline V gene data show CDR1 as SNHLY and CDR2 as FYNNEI. The CDR3 is 14 residues long. The CDR3 bases are TGTGCCAGCCTCCGGGACAGGGCCGCAGATACGCAGTATTTT. This gives the protein CASLRDRAADTQYF.

This clonotype was seen repeatedly, ten times or more. CDR3 region: CASSLEVVANVLTF. The CDR3 DNA sequence: TGTGCCAGCAGCTTAGAAGTAGTGGCCAACGTCCTGACTTTC. This chain uses TRBV7-8 with TRBJ2-6; D uncertain. Deletions cut 1 base from V and 6 bases from J, with 7 bases between. The CDR3 is 14 residues long. Germline V gene data show CDR1 as SGHVS and CDR2 as FQNEAQ.